Reported below is one T cell receptor beta chain. The target antigen is unknown. The study ran its PCR with 60 Vbeta and 13 Jbeta primers. Generated by immunoSEQ multiplex PCR, the TCRdb table keeps only in-frame clones and is missing some. Altogether under 200,000 clones are present, roughly 80% being singletons, with the ten largest covering around 6.7%. Healthy people donating bone marrow made up the donors. CDR3 length equals 14 residues. Germline V gives CDR1 MGHRA, CDR2 YSYEKL. The V and J ends lost 4 bases and 2 bases respectively, with 12 bases between them. These data are taken from a study of cytomegalovirus exposure and HLA in healthy donors. About the research overall: From HLA-typed donors, an early data release held around 85 million unique TCRs. Genotyping of under 500 donors showed that approximately 83% belonged to the Caucasian-associated ancestry cluster. Whole-study results and caveats: Cytomegalovirus association was assigned to more than 150 TCR beta chains.

The chain uses TRBV4-1 and TRBJ2-7, with D unresolved. The source is a woman aged 30 to 39 in good health and CMV-seropositive. The sample taken for sequencing was PBMCs. The CDR3: CASSRTPSAYEQYF. DNA for the CDR3: TGCGCCAGCAGCCGAACCCCTTCGGCCTACGAGCAGTACTTC.